Each of the 15 T cell receptor beta chains below was sequenced from the same sample in a study of Ad26.COV2.S vaccination and SARS-CoV-2 variants. Some clones are missing from TCRdb's copy, which holds only in-frame ones; the method was immunoSEQ multiplex PCR. The sample carries 350,000 to 450,000 clones, under 95% recorded once. The source was peripheral blood, collected after recovery from COVID-19. These receptors came from a human donor who had recovered from COVID-19.

This chain uses TRBV4-1 with TRBJ1-3; D is uncertain. The CDR3 contains 12 residues. V lost 1 base and J lost 3, with 1 base in between. CDR1 is MGHRA and CDR2 is YSYEKL in the germline V gene. In DNA form, the CDR3 reads TGCGCCAGCAGCCAAGGTGGAAACACCATATATTTT. This sequence encodes CASSQGGNTIYF.

The chain employs TRBV28 and TRBJ2-7; D not resolved. The CDR3 contains 11 residues. Per germline, CDR1 MDHEN and CDR2 SYDVKM. Trimming removed 4 bases from V and 3 bases from J, with 4 bases in between. The CDR3: CASSSFYEQYF. The DNA for the CDR3 is TGTGCCAGCAGTTCCTTCTACGAGCAGTACTTC.

In its sample, this clone was seen once. The identical CDR3 is also encoded by other nucleotide sequences in the sample. This chain connects TRBV9 to TRBJ2-5; a possible D gene is TRBD2 (6 bases). V lost 0 bases and J 1 base, leaving 10 bases between the germline ends. From germline, CDR1 is SGDLS and CDR2 YYNGEE. This CDR3 spans 15 amino acids. CDR3: CASSVGGGTQETQYF. The CDR3 bases are TGTGCCAGCAGCGTAGGGGGCGGGACCCAAGAGACCCAGTACTTC. Based on the CDR3 plus reference TRBV9 and TRBJ2-5, the full variable domain is DSGVTQTPKHLITATGQRVTLRCSPRSGDLSVYWYQQSLDQGLQFLIQYYNGEERAKGNILERFSAQQFPDLHSELNLSSLELGDSALYFCASSVGGGTQETQYFGPGTRLLVL.

The chain employs TRBV9 and TRBJ2-1; 7 bases are a match to TRBD2. Losses at the gene ends were 3 bases for V and 7 bases for J; bases not matched to a gene: 16. In germline, CDR1 is SGDLS, CDR2 YYNGEE. The CDR3 is made up of 17 amino acids. The CDR3 region is CASSEGLAGEIGNEQFF. In DNA form, the CDR3 reads TGTGCCAGCAGCGAGGGACTCGCGGGGGAGATAGGGAATGAGCAGTTCTTC. The full variable domain, rest sourced from reference TRBV9 and TRBJ2-1, is DSGVTQTPKHLITATGQRVTLRCSPRSGDLSVYWYQQSLDQGLQFLIQYYNGEERAKGNILERFSAQQFPDLHSELNLSSLELGDSALYFCASSEGLAGEIGNEQFFGPGTRLTVL.

V is TRBV3-1 (or the pseudogene TRBV3-2) and J is TRBJ1-6; D is uncertain. V lost 2 bases and J lost 9, with 5 bases in between. CDR3 length equals 12 residues. Germline values: CDR1 LGHDT, CDR2 YNNKEL (reference sequence). CDR3 DNA: TGTGCCAGCAGCCAAAAGGGTTCACCCCTCCACTTT. Its protein product is CASSQKGSPLHF.

The CDR3 sequence is CASSPRIEAESSGANVLTF. CDR3 bases: TGTGCCAGCAGCCCCCGGATAGAGGCGGAGAGCTCTGGGGCCAACGTCCTGACTTTC. This chain links TRBV7-9 with TRBJ2-6, with no clear D. V was trimmed by 5 bases and J by 0 bases, leaving 20 bases between them. The germline V gene has CDR1 SEHNR and CDR2 FQNEAQ (reference sequence). The CDR3 totals 19 residues. The complete variable domain, with remaining parts taken from reference TRBV7-9 and TRBJ2-6, reads DTGVSQNPRHKITKRGQNVTFRCDPISEHNRLYWYRQTLGQGPEFLTYFQNEAQLEKSRLLSDRFSAERPKGSFSTLEIQRTEQGDSAMYLCASSPRIEAESSGANVLTFGAGSRLTVL.

V is TRBV7-2 and J is TRBJ2-1, with D possibly matching TRBD1 (5 bases). Germline CDR1 reads SGHTA; CDR2 reads FQGNSA. The germline V and J ends were trimmed by 4 bases and 4 bases, with 14 bases remaining between them. The CDR3 length is 15 residues. CDR3 in amino acids: CASSSRQGTYNEQFF. The CDR3 DNA sequence: TGTGCCAGCAGCTCGCGGCAGGGAACTTACAATGAGCAGTTCTTC. Looking up the rest from reference TRBV7-2 and TRBJ2-1 gives the full variable domain: GAGVSQSPSNKVTEKGKDVELRCDPISGHTALYWYRQSLGQGLEFLIYFQGNSAPDKSGLPSDRFSAERTGGSVSTLTIQRTQQEDSAVYLCASSSRQGTYNEQFFGPGTRLTVL.

This clone was picked up one time. V and J are TRBV18 and TRBJ2-3; D unclear. The V end was cut by 0 bases, the J end by 5 bases, with 15 bases between. The germline CDR1 and CDR2 sequences are KGHSH and LQKENI. The CDR3 covers 16 residues. The chain's CDR3 is CASSPPNQQFEDTQYF. The CDR3 coding sequence is TGTGCCAGCTCACCACCGAACCAACAATTCGAAGATACGCAGTATTTT.

This clone has only one observation. The chain recombines TRBV9 with TRBJ1-1; D not resolved. Germline V gene lookup returns CDR1 SGDLS and CDR2 YYNGEE. The CDR3 loop spans 13 amino acids. V lost 0 bases to trimming and J lost 4 bases, with 7 bases between them. CDR3 residues: CASSVDDPTEAFF. CDR3 nucleotide sequence: TGTGCCAGCAGCGTAGATGATCCCACTGAAGCTTTCTTT.

This chain links TRBV5-4 with TRBJ1-6; D perhaps matches TRBD1 (5 bases). The ends were cut back, 4 bases at V and 7 bases at J, with 24 bases in the middle. CDR3 length: 18 residues. The germline gives CDR1 SGHNT, CDR2 YYREEE (reference sequence). CDR3 in DNA: TGTGCCAGCAGCAAACCCTCGCTCGGGACCGGGGAAAATTCACCCCTCCACTTT. Protein sequence: CASSKPSLGTGENSPLHF.

The J gene is TRBJ1-1, the V gene TRBV11-3; unclear D gene. The V gene's germline CDR1 is SGHNT and CDR2 YENEEA. With 2 bases removed from V and 6 bases from J, the gap between germline ends came to 10 bases. The CDR3 has 13 residues. The CDR3 DNA reads TGTGCCAGCAGCTTAAACGCCTTGGCTGAAGCTTTCTTT. Translated: CASSLNALAEAFF.

This rearrangement joins TRBV5-1 to TRBJ2-7; the D is unclear. The CDR3 spans 15 residues. Germline lookup yields CDR1 SGHRS and CDR2 YFSETQ. Trimming pared 1 base from V and 2 bases from J, leaving 13 bases between. The DNA of the CDR3 is TGCGCCAGCAGCTTGCGGCCATCCCGGACCTACGAGCAGTACTTC. This encodes CASSLRPSRTYEQYF.

In regard to this clone: This sample includes further DNA sequences coding for the same CDR3. The rearrangement uses TRBV5-4 and TRBJ2-5; D might be TRBD2 (6 bases). V was pared by 0 bases and J by 5 bases, with 11 bases between. Germline V CDR1 and CDR2: SGHNT, YYREEE (reference sequence). The CDR3 length is 14 residues. The CDR3: CASSLAGGRETQYF. Here the CDR3 DNA reads TGTGCCAGCAGCTTGGCCGGGGGAAGGGAGACCCAGTACTTC. The full variable domain, rest sourced from reference TRBV5-4 and TRBJ2-5, is ETGVTQSPTHLIKTRGQQVTLRCSSQSGHNTVSWYQQALGQGPQFIFQYYREEENGRGNFPPRFSGLQFPNYSSELNVNALELDDSALYLCASSLAGGRETQYFGPGTRLLVL.

V gene TRBV27 combines with J gene TRBJ2-3, with 8 nucleotides matching TRBD2. The CDR3 contains 16 residues. Germline CDR1 and CDR2: MNHEY and SMNVEV (reference sequence). The V gene end was trimmed by 5 bases and the J gene end by 2 bases; junction bases not matched to a gene: 9. This chain's CDR3 is CASSINRGGPTDTQYF. In nucleotides, the CDR3 is TGTGCCAGCAGTATAAATCGGGGGGGCCCCACAGATACGCAGTATTTT.

There are a few counts of this clone. The rearrangement joins TRBV5-1 to TRBJ1-5; no firm D call. V dropped 3 bases and J dropped 0 bases, with 13 bases sitting between them. The CDR3 spans 16 residues. Germline V gives CDR1 SGHRS, CDR2 YFSETQ. The CDR3: CASSSFPRDSNQPQHF. In nucleotides, the CDR3 is TGCGCCAGCAGCTCCTTCCCGAGAGATAGCAATCAGCCCCAGCATTTT. The complete variable domain, with remaining parts taken from reference TRBV5-1 and TRBJ1-5, reads KAGVTQTPRYLIKTRGQQVTLSCSPISGHRSVSWYQQTPGQGLQFLFEYFSETQRNKGNFPGRFSGRQFSNSRSEMNVSTLELGDSALYLCASSSFPRDSNQPQHFGDGTRLSIL.